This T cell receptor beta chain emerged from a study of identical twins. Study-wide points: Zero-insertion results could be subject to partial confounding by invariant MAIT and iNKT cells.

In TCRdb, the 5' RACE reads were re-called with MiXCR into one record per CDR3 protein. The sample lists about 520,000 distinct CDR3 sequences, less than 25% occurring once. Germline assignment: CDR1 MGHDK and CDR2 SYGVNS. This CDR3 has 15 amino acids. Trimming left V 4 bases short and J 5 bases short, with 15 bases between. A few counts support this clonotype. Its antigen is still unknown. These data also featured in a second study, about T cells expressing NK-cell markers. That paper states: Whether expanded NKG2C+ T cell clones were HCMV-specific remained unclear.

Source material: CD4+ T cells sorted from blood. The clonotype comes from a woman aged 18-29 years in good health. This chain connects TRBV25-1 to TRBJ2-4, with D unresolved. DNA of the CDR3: TGTGCCAGCAGTGTACTGGGCGGCGACCAAAACATTCAGTACTTC. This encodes CASSVLGGDQNIQYF. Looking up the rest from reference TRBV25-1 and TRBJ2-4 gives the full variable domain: EADIYQTPRYLVIGTGKKITLECSQTMGHDKMYWYQQDPGMELHLIHYSYGVNSTEKGDLSSESTVSRIRTEHFPLTLESARPSHTSQYLCASSVLGGDQNIQYFGAGTRLSVL.